The source of this T cell receptor beta chain is a study of blood T cell repertoires in COVID-19. On the study more broadly: Some COVID-19 samples were acute and others convalescent; all came from the United States, Italy and Spain. T cells, B-cell-depleted T cells, or PBMCs provided the cDNA or gDNA that served as material.

The CDR3 is 11 residues long. In germline, CDR1 is LGHDT, CDR2 YNNKEL (reference sequence). V was cut by 4 bases and J by 7 bases, with 7 bases left in between. Authors' processing steps: Estimation of nucleated cell counts relied on the amplification of reference gene primers. Measured with immunoSEQ multiplex PCR; TCRdb has only the in-frame clones, and not every one. V, J and clone size are those of that table, while D and trimming were read from the DNA. Of 93,000 or so clones in the sample, 84% are singletons; the top ten hold more than 10%. The specimen was peripheral blood. The sequence derives from a human donor in a cohort sampled during active COVID-19. The chain carries TRBV3-1 (or the pseudogene TRBV3-2) and TRBJ1-1; D not certain. The CDR3 reads CASSRGNEAFF. The CDR3 region has the DNA TGTGCCAGCAGCCGCGGTAATGAAGCTTTCTTT.